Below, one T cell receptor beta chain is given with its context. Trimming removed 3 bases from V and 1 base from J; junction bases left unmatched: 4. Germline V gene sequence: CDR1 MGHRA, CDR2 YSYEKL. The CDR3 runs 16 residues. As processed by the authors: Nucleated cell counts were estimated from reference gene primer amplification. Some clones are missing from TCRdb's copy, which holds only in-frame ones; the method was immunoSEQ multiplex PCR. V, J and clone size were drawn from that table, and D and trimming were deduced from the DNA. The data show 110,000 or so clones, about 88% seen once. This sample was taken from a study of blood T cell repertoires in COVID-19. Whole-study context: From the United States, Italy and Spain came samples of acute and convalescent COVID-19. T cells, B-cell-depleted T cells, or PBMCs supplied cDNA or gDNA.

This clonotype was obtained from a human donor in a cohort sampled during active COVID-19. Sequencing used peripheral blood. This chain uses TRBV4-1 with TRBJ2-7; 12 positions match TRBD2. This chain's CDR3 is CASSHPTSGGSYEQYF. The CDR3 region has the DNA TGCGCCAGCAGCCACCCGACTAGCGGGGGATCCTACGAGCAGTACTTC.